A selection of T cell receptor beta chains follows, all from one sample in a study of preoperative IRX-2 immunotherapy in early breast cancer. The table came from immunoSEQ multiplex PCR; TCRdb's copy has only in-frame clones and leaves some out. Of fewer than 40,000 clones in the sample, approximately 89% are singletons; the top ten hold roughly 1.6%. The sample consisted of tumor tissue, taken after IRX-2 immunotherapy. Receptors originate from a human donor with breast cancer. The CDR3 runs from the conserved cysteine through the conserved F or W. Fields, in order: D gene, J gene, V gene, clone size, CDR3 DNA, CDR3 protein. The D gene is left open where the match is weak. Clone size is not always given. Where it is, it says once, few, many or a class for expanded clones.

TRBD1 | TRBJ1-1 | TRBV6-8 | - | TGTGCCAGCAGCCCGGACAGGGGAGACCAAAATAAGGCTTTCTTT | CASSPDRGDQNKAFF
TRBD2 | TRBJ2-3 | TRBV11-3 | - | TGTGCCAGCAGCCGACTAGCGGTGCTTACAGATACGCAGTATTTT | CASSRLAVLTDTQYF
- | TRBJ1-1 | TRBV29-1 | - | TGCAGCTTGAGGGACTTGAACACTGAAGCTTTCTTT | CSLRDLNTEAFF
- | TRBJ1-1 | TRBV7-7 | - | TGTGCCAGCAGCAAGAACCGGAACGCGAACACTGAAGCTTTCTTT | CASSKNRNANTEAFF
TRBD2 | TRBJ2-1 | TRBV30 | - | TGTGCCTGGAGTGTAAGGGGGACTAGCTCCTACAATGAGCAGTTCTTC | CAWSVRGTSSYNEQFF
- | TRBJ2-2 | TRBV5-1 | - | TGCGCCAGCAGCTCGCCTGAAGGGGGACCGAACACCGGGGAGCTGTTTTTT | CASSSPEGGPNTGELFF
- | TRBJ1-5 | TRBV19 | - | TGTGCCACCACGGGGGACATCTTTAGCAATCAGCCCCAGCATTTT | CATTGDIFSNQPQHF
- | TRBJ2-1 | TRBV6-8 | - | TGTGCCAGCAGTTTAGGGGGACTCTACAATGAGCAGTTCTTC | CASSLGGLYNEQFF
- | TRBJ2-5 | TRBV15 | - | TGTGCCACCAGCAGACTCGGGACGCCCGGGCAAGAGACCCAGTACTTC | CATSRLGTPGQETQYF
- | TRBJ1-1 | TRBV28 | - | TGTGCCAGCAGTCCCCCCCTGCAGGACCGAGCTTTCTTT | CASSPPLQDRAFF
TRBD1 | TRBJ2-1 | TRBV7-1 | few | TGTGCCAGCAGAGGGACAGGGTGGCATGAGCAGTTCTTC | CASRGTGWHEQFF
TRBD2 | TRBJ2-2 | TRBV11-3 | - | TGTGCCAGCAGCTTACGGGGGGATACCGGGGAGCTGTTTTTT | CASSLRGDTGELFF
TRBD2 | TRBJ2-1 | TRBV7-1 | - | TGTGCCAGCAGCTTAGGGGGACTAGCGGGAGGCAATGAGCAGTTCTTC | CASSLGGLAGGNEQFF
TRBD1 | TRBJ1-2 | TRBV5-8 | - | TGTGCCAGCAGCCCGTGGGACAGTCAGAGCTATGGCTACACCTTC | CASSPWDSQSYGYTF
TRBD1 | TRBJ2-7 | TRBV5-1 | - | TGCGCCAGCAGGTCCGGGACAGCGAGCTCCTACGAGCAGTACTTC | CASRSGTASSYEQYF
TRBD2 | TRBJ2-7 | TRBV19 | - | TGTGCCAGTACCCCACCCGGGACTAGCGGGAGGAACGAGCAGTACTTC | CASTPPGTSGRNEQYF
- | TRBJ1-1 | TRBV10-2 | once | TGCGCCAGCAGTGGACAGACGAACACTGAAGCTTTCTTT | CASSGQTNTEAFF
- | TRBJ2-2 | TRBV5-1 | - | TGCGCCAGCAGCTTTACGGCAGGGAACACCGGGGAGCTGTTTTTT | CASSFTAGNTGELFF
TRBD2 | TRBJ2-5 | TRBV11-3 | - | TGTGCCAGCAGCCAACGAACTAGCGAAGAGACCCAGTACTTC | CASSQRTSEETQYF
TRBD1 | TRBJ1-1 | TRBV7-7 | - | TGTGCCAGCAGCCCGACAGGGATGAACACTGAAGCTTTCTTT | CASSPTGMNTEAFF
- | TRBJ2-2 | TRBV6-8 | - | TGTGCCAGCAGTTACTCTATCCTACAGAGCACCGGGGAGCTGTTTTTT | CASSYSILQSTGELFF
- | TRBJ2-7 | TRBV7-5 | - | TGTGCCAGCAGCGGAATGGGACAGAAGTCCCCCTACGAGCAGTACTTC | CASSGMGQKSPYEQYF
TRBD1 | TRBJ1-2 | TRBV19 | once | TGTGCCAGTAGATGGGACAGGGGAATTGGCTACACCTTC | CASRWDRGIGYTF
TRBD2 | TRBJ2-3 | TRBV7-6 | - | TGTGCCAGCAGCTTAGGGGTTGGGACTAGTAATACGCAGTATTTT | CASSLGVGTSNTQYF
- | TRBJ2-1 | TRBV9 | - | TGTGCCAGCAGCGTAGGGGGCGAACCCTCCTACAATGAGCAGTTCTTC | CASSVGGEPSYNEQFF
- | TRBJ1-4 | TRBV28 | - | TGTGCCAGCAGTTTAAGTAAGCATGGTCGTTCGGTGTTTTTT | CASSLSKHGRSVFF
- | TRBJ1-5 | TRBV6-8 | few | TGTGCCAGCACCACCTATGAGGGCAGGGGTGGCAATCAGCCCCAGCATTTT | CASTTYEGRGGNQPQHF
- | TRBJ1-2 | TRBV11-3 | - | TGTGCCAGCAGCTCTGGACAGATACGACCTAGATATATGGGCTACACCTTC | CASSSGQIRPRYMGYTF
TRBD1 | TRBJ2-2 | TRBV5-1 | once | TGCGCCAGCAGCTTGGCGGCCGACAGGGGGCCCGGCGGGGAGCTGTTTTTT | CASSLAADRGPGGELFF
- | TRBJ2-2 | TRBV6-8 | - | TGTGCCAGCAGCCAAAGGACCAAAGGGCACACCGGGGAGCTGTTTTTT | CASSQRTKGHTGELFF
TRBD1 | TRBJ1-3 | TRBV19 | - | TGTGCCAGTAGCATGACAGGGTCTGGAAACACCATATATTTT | CASSMTGSGNTIYF
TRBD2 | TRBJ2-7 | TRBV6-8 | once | TGTGCCAGCAGACCTCAATTCAGCGGGAGGCAGTACTTC | CASRPQFSGRQYF
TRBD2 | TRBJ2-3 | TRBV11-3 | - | TGTGCCAGCAGCTCGATCCGGACTAGCGGGGCCACAGATACGCAGTATTTT | CASSSIRTSGATDTQYF
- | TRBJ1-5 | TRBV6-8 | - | TGTGCCAGCAACGCAGGGAGCAATCAGCCCCAGCATTTT | CASNAGSNQPQHF